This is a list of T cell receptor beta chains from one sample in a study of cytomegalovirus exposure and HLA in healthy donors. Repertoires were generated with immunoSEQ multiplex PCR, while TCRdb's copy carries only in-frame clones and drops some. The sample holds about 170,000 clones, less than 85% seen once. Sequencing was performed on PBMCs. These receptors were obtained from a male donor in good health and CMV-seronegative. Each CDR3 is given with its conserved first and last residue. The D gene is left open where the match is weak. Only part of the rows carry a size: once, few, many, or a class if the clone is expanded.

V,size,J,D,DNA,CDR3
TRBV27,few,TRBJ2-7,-,TGTGCCAGCAGTTGGGCAGCCGCGAAGTACGAGCAGTACTTC,CASSWAAAKYEQYF
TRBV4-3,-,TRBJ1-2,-,TGCGCCAGCAGCCCCCAAACCCAGGGGTCGGGCTACACCTTC,CASSPQTQGSGYTF
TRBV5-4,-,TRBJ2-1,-,TGTGCCAGCAGTCCTCGCGGGGTCGTTGGGAATGAGCAGTTCTTC,CASSPRGVVGNEQFF
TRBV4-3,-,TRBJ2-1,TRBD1,TGCGCCAGCAGCCAGACCTGGGGACAGGGGGACAATGAGCAGTTCTTC,CASSQTWGQGDNEQFF
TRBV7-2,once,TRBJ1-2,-,TGTGCCAGCAGCTTAACTTTGGCAGGGGAGTCGACGCGAGGCTACACCTTC,CASSLTLAGESTRGYTF
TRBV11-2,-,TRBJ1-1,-,TGTGCCAGCAGCCCTTACAGCTATCAAGCAACCCTGAACACTGAAGCTTTCTTT,CASSPYSYQATLNTEAFF
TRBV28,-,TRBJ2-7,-,TGTGCCACCCAGGACAGTACCTCCTACGAGCAGTACTTC,CATQDSTSYEQYF
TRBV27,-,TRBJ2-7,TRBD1,TGTGCCAGCAGTTACAGGGGGTCCTACGAGCAGTACTTC,CASSYRGSYEQYF
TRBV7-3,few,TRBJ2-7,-,TGTGCCAGCAGCCCGGGTCTTGGGTACGAGCAGTACTTC,CASSPGLGYEQYF
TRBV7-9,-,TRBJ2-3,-,TGTGCCAGCACCGAATTCCGGGAACTTACAGATACGCAGTATTTT,CASTEFRELTDTQYF
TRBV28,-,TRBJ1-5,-,TGTGCCAGCAGCTCACAGCTTAGCAATCAGCCCCAGCATTTT,CASSSQLSNQPQHF
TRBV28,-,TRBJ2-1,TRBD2,TGTGCCAGCAGTGCAGGGACTAGCTGGAATGAGCAGTTCTTC,CASSAGTSWNEQFF
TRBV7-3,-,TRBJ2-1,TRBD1,TGTGCCAGCAGCTTATTGACAGGGCCGTTCTACAATGAGCAGTTCTTC,CASSLLTGPFYNEQFF
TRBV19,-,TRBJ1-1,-,TGTGCCAGTAGTATAGGCTCAGGGGTGAACACTGAAGCTTTCTTT,CASSIGSGVNTEAFF
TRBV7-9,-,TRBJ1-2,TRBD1,TGTTCCAGCAGCTTAGGACAGGGGGCTAACTATGGCTACACCTTC,CSSSLGQGANYGYTF
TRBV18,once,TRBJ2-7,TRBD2,TGTGCCAGCTCACCCACGGGAGGAAAGTACGAGCAGTACTTC,CASSPTGGKYEQYF
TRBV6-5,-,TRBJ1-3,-,TGTGCCAGCAGTCAACACCCCCGGGACACCATATATTTT,CASSQHPRDTIYF
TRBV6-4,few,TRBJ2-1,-,TGTGCCAGCAGTGACTCGGCACAGACAAAGCAGTTCTTC,CASSDSAQTKQFF
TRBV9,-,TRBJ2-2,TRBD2,TGTGCCAGCAGCGCACACGGGACTAGTGGCGGGGAGCTGTTTTTT,CASSAHGTSGGELFF
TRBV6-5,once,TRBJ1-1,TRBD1,TGTGCCAGCAGTGCGGCAGGGGGGAACACTGAAGCTTTCTTT,CASSAAGGNTEAFF
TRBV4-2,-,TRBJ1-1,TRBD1,TGTGCCAGCAGCCGAGACCCAGGGGGCACTGAAGCTTTCTTT,CASSRDPGGTEAFF
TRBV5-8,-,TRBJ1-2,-,TGTGCCAGCAGCTCCGGAGCTAACTATGGCTACACCTTC,CASSSGANYGYTF
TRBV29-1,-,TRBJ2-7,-,TGCAGCGTGGGGGGCTCTTTGGGGGAGGGGGGGACGGGTGAGCAGTACTTC,CSVGGSLGEGGTGEQYF
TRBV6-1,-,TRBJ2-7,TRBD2,TGTGCCAGCAGTGGTAGCGGGGGCCACAGCTCCTACGAGCAGTACTTC,CASSGSGGHSSYEQYF
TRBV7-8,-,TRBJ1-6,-,TGTGCCAGCAGCTCCCTTGGGCAGCTGGGTTTACCCCTCCACTTT,CASSSLGQLGLPLHF
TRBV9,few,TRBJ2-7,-,TGTGCCAGCAGCCCACAACTAGGCCCAACTTTCTACGAGCAGTACTTC,CASSPQLGPTFYEQYF
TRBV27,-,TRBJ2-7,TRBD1,TGTGCCAGCATGGACAGGGCCAACGAGCAGTACTTC,CASMDRANEQYF
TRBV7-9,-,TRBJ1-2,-,TGTGCCAGCAGCTCAAGTACAGGACGCCCTAACTATGGCTACACCTTC,CASSSSTGRPNYGYTF
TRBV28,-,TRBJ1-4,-,TGTGCCAGCAGTATAGGAACCAAAGGGGTAAAACTGTTTTTT,CASSIGTKGVKLFF
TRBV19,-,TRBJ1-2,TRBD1,TGTGCCAGTAGAGGGGACAGGGCAAGCTATGGCTACACCTTC,CASRGDRASYGYTF
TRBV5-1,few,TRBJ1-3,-,TGCGCCAGCAGACCTGATGGGGGCGGAAACACCATATATTTT,CASRPDGGGNTIYF
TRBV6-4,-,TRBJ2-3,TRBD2,TGTGCCAGCAGTGACGGGTGGCGGCTAGCGGGAAGAGGGCGCGGCACAGATACGCAGTATTTT,CASSDGWRLAGRGRGTDTQYF
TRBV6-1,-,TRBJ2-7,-,TGTGCCAGCAGTGGAACTTCCGGGCAGTACTTC,CASSGTSGQYF
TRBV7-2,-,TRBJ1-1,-,TGTGCCAGCAGCTTAGGAGGCCTGAACACTGAAGCTTTCTTT,CASSLGGLNTEAFF